This T cell receptor beta chain was captured by sequencing in a study of T cell responses to AZD1222 COVID-19 vaccine. Overall study findings and caveats: None of the repertoires were sampled until the peak T cell response had passed. It was only a handful of AZD1222 recipients who were seropositive at baseline.

Of note for this clone: Its antigen is unknown.

The length of the CDR3 is 17 residues. CDR1 is SGHNT, CDR2 YYREEE, per germline (reference sequence). The junction had 10 bases not matched to a gene; V was cut back by 3 bases and J by 0 bases. Clones were read by immunoSEQ multiplex PCR, and TCRdb kept only the in-frame ones, dropping some. The sample has roughly 100,000 clones; 88% are singletons. The clonotype originates from an adult in good health. The sequencing here drew on peripheral blood, taken on day 0 of AZD1222 vaccination. The chain has TRBV5-4 and TRBJ2-5, with 8 bases fitting TRBD2. CDR3 DNA: TGTGCCAGCAGCTGGGGCCGGGGAGCGGGGGACCAAGAGACCCAGTACTTC. Protein product: CASSWGRGAGDQETQYF.